This TCR beta chain was captured in a study of cytomegalovirus exposure and HLA in healthy donors. The germline V gene encodes CDR1 SGHAT and CDR2 FQNNGV. CDR3 length: 16 amino acids. V lost 10 bases, J lost 8 bases, and 27 bases lay in between. PCR involved 60 Vbeta and 13 Jbeta primers. This table comes from immunoSEQ multiplex PCR, and its TCRdb copy is limited to in-frame clones, with some not included. Found here are about 79,000 clones, over 70% of them singletons; the top ten hold around 8.4%. The sample was PBMCs. This rearrangement joins TRBV11-2 to TRBJ2-1, with a weak D call TRBD1 (7 bases). The origin of this receptor is a man between 60 and 70 years old in good health and CMV-seronegative. CDR3 nucleotides: TGTGCCACCGCGAAAGCTAGGGGGCTTCCGGGGGATGAGCAGTTCTTC. Its translation: CATAKARGLPGDEQFF. Using reference TRBV11-2 and TRBJ2-1 for the parts outside the CDR3, the full variable domain is EAGVAQSPRYKIIEKRQSVAFWCNPISGHATLYWYQQILGQGPKLLIQFQNNGVVDDSQLPKDRFSAERLKGVDSTLKIQPAKLEDSAVYLCATAKARGLPGDEQFFGPGTRLTVL.